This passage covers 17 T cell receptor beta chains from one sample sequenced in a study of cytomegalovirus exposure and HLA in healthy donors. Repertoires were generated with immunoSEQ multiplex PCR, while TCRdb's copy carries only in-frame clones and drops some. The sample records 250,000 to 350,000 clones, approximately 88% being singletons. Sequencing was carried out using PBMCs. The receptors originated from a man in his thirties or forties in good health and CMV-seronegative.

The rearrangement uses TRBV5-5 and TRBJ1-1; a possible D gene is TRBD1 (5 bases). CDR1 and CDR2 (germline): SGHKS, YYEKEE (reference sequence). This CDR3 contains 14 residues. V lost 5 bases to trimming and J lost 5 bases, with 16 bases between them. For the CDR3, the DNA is TGTGCCAGCAGGACTGGCCAGGGTGAGACTGAAGCTTTCTTT. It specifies CASRTGQGETEAFF.

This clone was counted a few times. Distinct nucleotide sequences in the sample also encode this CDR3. CDR3 in amino acids: CASSSGGYEQYF. The CDR3 bases are TGTGCCAGCAGCTCCGGAGGTTACGAGCAGTACTTC. The chain uses TRBV11-2 and TRBJ2-7, with D possibly TRBD2 on 5 matching bases. The V end lost 4 bases, the J end lost 4 bases, and 8 bases lay between the germline ends. The CDR3 has 12 amino acids. Germline V lookup: CDR1 SGHAT, CDR2 FQNNGV. Looking up the rest from reference TRBV11-2 and TRBJ2-7 gives the full variable domain: EAGVAQSPRYKIIEKRQSVAFWCNPISGHATLYWYQQILGQGPKLLIQFQNNGVVDDSQLPKDRFSAERLKGVDSTLKIQPAKLEDSAVYLCASSSGGYEQYFGPGTRLTVT.

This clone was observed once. The DNA of the CDR3 is TGTGCCAGCAGGGTACCGGCCCCGGGCCCAGGGGCGGGTGGCTACACCTTC. It yields the protein CASRVPAPGPGAGGYTF. The rearrangement uses TRBV9 and TRBJ1-2; tentative D call: TRBD1 (6 bases). The CDR3 has 17 amino acids. Germline values: CDR1 SGDLS, CDR2 YYNGEE. Trimming shortened V by 5 bases and J by 7 bases, and 27 bases separated the two germline ends.

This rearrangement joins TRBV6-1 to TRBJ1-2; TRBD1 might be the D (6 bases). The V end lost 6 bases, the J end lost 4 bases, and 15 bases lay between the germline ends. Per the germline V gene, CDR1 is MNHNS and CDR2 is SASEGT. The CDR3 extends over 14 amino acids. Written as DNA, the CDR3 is TGTGCCAGCAGGCACACCGGGACAATCTATGGCTACACCTTC. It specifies CASRHTGTIYGYTF.

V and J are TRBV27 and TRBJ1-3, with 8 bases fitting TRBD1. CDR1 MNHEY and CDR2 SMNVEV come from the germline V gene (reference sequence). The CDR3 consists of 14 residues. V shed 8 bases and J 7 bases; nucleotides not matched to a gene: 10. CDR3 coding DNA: TGTGCCAGCTCGTCAGACAGGGACAGGAACACCATATATTTT. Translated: CASSSDRDRNTIYF.

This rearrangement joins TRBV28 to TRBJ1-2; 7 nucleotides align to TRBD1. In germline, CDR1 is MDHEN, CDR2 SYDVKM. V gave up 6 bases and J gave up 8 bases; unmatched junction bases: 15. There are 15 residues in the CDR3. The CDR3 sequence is CASRPWDSRESGYTF. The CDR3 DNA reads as TGTGCCAGCAGACCTTGGGACAGTCGAGAGAGCGGCTACACCTTC.

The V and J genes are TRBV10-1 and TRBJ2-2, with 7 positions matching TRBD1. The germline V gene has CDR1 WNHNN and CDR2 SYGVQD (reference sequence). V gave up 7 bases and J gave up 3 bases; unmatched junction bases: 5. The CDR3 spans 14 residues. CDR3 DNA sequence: TGCGCCAGCAAGGGGGCTAGGGACACCGGGGAGCTGTTTTTT. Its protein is CASKGARDTGELFF.

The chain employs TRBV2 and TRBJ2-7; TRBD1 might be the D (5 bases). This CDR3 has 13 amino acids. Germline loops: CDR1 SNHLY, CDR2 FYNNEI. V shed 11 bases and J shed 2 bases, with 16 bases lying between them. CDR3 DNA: TGTGCCCAACTGGCTAGGGGAACCTACGAGCAGTACTTC. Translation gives CAQLARGTYEQYF. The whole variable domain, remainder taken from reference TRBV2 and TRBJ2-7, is EPEVTQTPSHQVTQMGQEVILRCVPISNHLYFYWYRQILGQKVEFLVSFYNNEISEKSEIFDDQFSVERPDGSNFTLKIRSTKLEDSAMYFCAQLARGTYEQYFGPGTRLTVT.

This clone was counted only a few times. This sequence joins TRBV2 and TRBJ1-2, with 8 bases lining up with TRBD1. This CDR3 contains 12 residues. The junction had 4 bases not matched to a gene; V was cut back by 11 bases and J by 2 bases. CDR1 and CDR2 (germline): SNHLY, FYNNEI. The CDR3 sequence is CARDRRNYGYTF. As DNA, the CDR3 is TGTGCCCGGGACAGGAGAAACTATGGCTACACCTTC. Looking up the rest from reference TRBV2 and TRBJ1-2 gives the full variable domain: EPEVTQTPSHQVTQMGQEVILRCVPISNHLYFYWYRQILGQKVEFLVSFYNNEISEKSEIFDDQFSVERPDGSNFTLKIRSTKLEDSAMYFCARDRRNYGYTFGSGTRLTVV.

CDR3 residues: CASSSGQLTDTQYF. In DNA, the CDR3 is TGTGCCAGCAGTTCGGGACAGCTCACAGATACGCAGTATTTT. The chain links TRBV7-2 to TRBJ2-3; 7 bases fit TRBD1. This CDR3 has 14 amino acids. The germline V gene has CDR1 SGHTA and CDR2 FQGNSA. The junction had 5 bases not matched to a gene; V was cut back by 6 bases and J by 2 bases.

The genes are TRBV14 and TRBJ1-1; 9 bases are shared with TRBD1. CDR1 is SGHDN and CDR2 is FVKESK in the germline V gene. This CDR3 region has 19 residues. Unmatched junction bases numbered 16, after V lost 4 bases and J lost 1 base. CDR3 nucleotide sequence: TGTGCCAGCAGCCCCGGGACAGGGTTGGTCAAAAAGGGGAACACTGAAGCTTTCTTT. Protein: CASSPGTGLVKKGNTEAFF.

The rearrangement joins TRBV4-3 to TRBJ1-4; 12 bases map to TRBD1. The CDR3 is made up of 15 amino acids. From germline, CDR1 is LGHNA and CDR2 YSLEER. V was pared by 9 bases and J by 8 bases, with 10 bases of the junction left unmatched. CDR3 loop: CASGGTGGAGEKLFF. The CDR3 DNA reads TGCGCCAGTGGCGGGACAGGGGGCGCAGGCGAAAAACTGTTTTTT.

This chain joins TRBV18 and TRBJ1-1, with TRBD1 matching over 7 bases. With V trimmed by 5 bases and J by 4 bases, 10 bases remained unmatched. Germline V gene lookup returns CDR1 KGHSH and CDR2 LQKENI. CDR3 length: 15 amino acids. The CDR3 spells CASSSTGQEATEAFF. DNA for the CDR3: TGTGCCAGCTCATCGACAGGGCAGGAGGCCACTGAAGCTTTCTTT.

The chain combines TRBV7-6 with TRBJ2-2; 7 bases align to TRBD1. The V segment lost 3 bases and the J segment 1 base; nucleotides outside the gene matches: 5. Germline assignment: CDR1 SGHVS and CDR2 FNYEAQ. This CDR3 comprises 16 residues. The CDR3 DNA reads TGTGCCAGCAGCTTTTCCGGGACAGAGAACACCGGGGAGCTGTTTTTT. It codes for CASSFSGTENTGELFF.

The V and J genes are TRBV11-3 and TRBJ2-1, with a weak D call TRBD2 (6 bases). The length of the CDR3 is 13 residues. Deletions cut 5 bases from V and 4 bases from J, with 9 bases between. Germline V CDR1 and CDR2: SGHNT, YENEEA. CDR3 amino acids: CASSTGLYNEQFF. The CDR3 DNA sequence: TGTGCCAGCAGCACGGGACTTTACAATGAGCAGTTCTTC. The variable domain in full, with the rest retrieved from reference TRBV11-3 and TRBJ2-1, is EAGVVQSPRYKIIEKKQPVAFWCNPISGHNTLYWYLQNLGQGPELLIRYENEEAVDDSQLPKDRFSAERLKGVDSTLKIQPAELGDSAVYLCASSTGLYNEQFFGPGTRLTVL.

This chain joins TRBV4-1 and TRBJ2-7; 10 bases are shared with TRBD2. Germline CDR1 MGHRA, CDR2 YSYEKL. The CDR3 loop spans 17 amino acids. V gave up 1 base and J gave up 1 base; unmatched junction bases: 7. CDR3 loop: CASSQVTSGDFSYEQYF. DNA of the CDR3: TGCGCCAGCAGCCAAGTAACTAGCGGGGATTTTTCCTACGAGCAGTACTTC.

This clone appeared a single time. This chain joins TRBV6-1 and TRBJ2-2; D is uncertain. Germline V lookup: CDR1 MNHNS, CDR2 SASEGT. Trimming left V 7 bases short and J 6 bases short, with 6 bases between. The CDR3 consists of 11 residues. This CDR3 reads CASMSSGELFF. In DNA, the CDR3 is TGTGCCAGCATGTCCTCCGGGGAGCTGTTTTTT.